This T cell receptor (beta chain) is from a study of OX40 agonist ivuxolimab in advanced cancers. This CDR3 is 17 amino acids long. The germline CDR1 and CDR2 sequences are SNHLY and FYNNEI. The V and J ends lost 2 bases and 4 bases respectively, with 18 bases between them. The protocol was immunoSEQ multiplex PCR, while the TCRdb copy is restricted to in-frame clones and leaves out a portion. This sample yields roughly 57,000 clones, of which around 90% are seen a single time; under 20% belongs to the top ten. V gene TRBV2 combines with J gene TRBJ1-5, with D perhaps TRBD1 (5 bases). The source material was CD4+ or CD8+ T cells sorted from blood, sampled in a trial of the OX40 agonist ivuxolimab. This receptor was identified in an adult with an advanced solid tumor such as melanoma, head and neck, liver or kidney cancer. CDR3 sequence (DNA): TGTGCCAGCAGTGAAACCGCCGGGGCAAAAGAAAATCAGCCCCAGCATTTT. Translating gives CASSETAGAKENQPQHF.